Each of the 32 T cell receptor beta chains below was sequenced from the same sample in a study of identical twins. MiXCR, applied by TCRdb to the 5' RACE reads, yields one record per CDR3 protein. The sample lists roughly 1.6 million distinct CDR3 sequences; around 33% were seen once. Source material: cord blood. The receptors here all came from a newborn girl in good health.

The chain links TRBV5-1 to TRBJ1-4, with 8 bases lining up with TRBD1. The CDR3 extends over 15 amino acids. Germline lookup yields CDR1 SGHRS and CDR2 YFSETQ. J was trimmed by 8 bases and V by 0 bases; bases with no gene match: 6. The CDR3 bases are TGCGCCAGCAGCTTGGGGGACAGGCTGTGGGAAAAACTGTTTTTT. Protein sequence: CASSLGDRLWEKLFF.

The chain links TRBV5-1 to TRBJ2-5; unclear D gene. Trimming removed 0 bases from V and 2 bases from J, with 8 bases in between. CDR3 length: 14 residues. Germline V gives CDR1 SGHRS, CDR2 YFSETQ. As DNA, the CDR3 is TGCGCCAGCAGCTTGGACCCTTTACAAGAGACCCAGTACTTC. Residues: CASSLDPLQETQYF.

This clonotype showed up just a few times. The V gene is TRBV28, the J gene TRBJ2-4; a weak D match, TRBD1 (6 bases). CDR1 is MDHEN, CDR2 SYDVKM, per germline. CDR3 length equals 12 residues. Trimming stripped 3 bases from V and 13 bases from J, with 13 bases between. The CDR3 sequence is CASSFGQRGQYF. CDR3 nucleotides: TGTGCCAGCAGTTTTGGACAGCGAGGCCAGTACTTC.

The chain joins TRBV4-1 to TRBJ2-7; TRBD2 aligns across 11 bases. Germline V gives CDR1 MGHRA, CDR2 YSYEKL. The CDR3 runs to 15 residues. V dropped 4 bases and J dropped 2; count of bases not matched to a gene: 4. The CDR3 loop reads CASSLLAGAPYEQYF. CDR3 sequence (DNA): TGCGCCAGCAGCCTACTAGCGGGAGCCCCCTACGAGCAGTACTTC.

The chain uses TRBV7-9 and TRBJ2-5; the D gene is possibly TRBD1 (6 bases). The J call may be mistaken, given a closer DNA end match to TRBJ2-7. Germline V gene lookup returns CDR1 SEHNR and CDR2 FQNEAQ (reference sequence). The CDR3 spans 14 residues. For the CDR3, the DNA is TGTGCCAGCAGCTTCTGGACAGAAGCGGCCGAGCAGTACTTC. Amino acids: CASSFWTEAAEQYF.

This clonotype was seen a handful of times. The chain employs TRBV12-3 or TRBV12-4 and TRBJ2-1; unclear D gene. Trimming shortened V by 2 bases and J by 4 bases, and 12 bases separated the two germline ends. The CDR3 length is 15 residues. The CDR3 is CASSLMSPAYNEQFF. The CDR3 region has the DNA TGTGCCAGCAGTTTAATGAGTCCAGCTTACAATGAGCAGTTCTTC.

A word on this clonotype: This may stem from a read error, because a much larger clone lies one nucleotide away. V is TRBV27 and J is TRBJ2-1; TRBD2 agrees at 8 bases. CDR1 and CDR2 from the germline V gene are MNHEY and SMNVEV (reference sequence). The CDR3 totals 16 residues. The J segment lost 4 bases and the V segment lost 3 bases, leaving 8 bases of the junction unmatched. Here the CDR3 DNA reads TGTGCCAGCAGTTTGCGCGGGGGGCCCATTTACAATGAGCAGTTCTTC. Its translation: CASSLRGGPIYNEQFF.

For this clonotype: A junction boundary mismatches the germline segment, possibly from a read error. J is TRBJ2-1 and V is TRBV20-1, with 7 bases identical to TRBD2. The CDR3 sequence is 15 residues long. Germline V gene lookup returns CDR1 DFQATT and CDR2 SNEGSKA (reference sequence). The DNA for the CDR3 is TGCAGTACTAGAGCGTTACGCGGGAGAGTGAATGAGCAGTTCTTC. Its translation: CSTRALRGRVNEQFF.

The chain has TRBV6-2 or TRBV6-3 and TRBJ2-1, with 10 bases that match TRBD1. CDR1 and CDR2 (germline): MNHEY, SVGEGT. CDR3 length equals 16 residues. V was clipped by 0 bases and J by 4 bases; unmatched bases: 3. The CDR3 DNA reads TGTGCCAGCAGTTACTCGAGGGACAGGGGTTACAATGAGCAGTTCTTC. Translated: CASSYSRDRGYNEQFF.

The V gene is TRBV2, the J gene TRBJ2-3; D is perhaps TRBD2 (7 bases). From germline, CDR1 is SNHLY and CDR2 FYNNEI. The CDR3 loop spans 15 amino acids. V was shortened by 7 bases and J by 4 bases, with 18 bases between the two germline ends. CDR3 DNA: TGTGCCAGCACCCTAGGGGGGGCTAGCTCAGATACGCAGTATTTT. The encoded protein is CASTLGGASSDTQYF.

A few counts support this clonotype. The chain uses TRBV10-3 and TRBJ2-7; D possibly uses TRBD1 or TRBD2 (6 bases each). The CDR3 extends over 13 amino acids. V dropped 10 bases and J dropped 3 bases, with 16 bases sitting between them. The germline V gene has CDR1 ENHRY and CDR2 SYGVKD. CDR3 DNA sequence: TGTGCCACCAATCGGGGGCAGGACTACGAGCAGTACTTC. Protein sequence: CATNRGQDYEQYF.

Here the CDR3 DNA reads TGTGCCAGCAGTGACAGGGGAGGAGCTGAAGCTTTCTTT. Its protein product is CASSDRGGAEAFF. The chain couples TRBV12-3 or TRBV12-4 to TRBJ1-1, with 8 bases that match TRBD1. The CDR3 length is 13 residues. The V and J ends lost 5 bases and 6 bases, in that order; junction bases with no gene match: 5.

There are a few counts of this clonotype. The rearrangement links TRBV27 to TRBJ2-5; D tentatively reads TRBD1 or TRBD2 (5 bases each). Per germline, CDR1 MNHEY and CDR2 SMNVEV (reference sequence). Trimming pared 3 bases from V and 11 bases from J, leaving 22 bases between. The CDR3 runs 15 residues. CDR3 region: CASSFGTEWVNEQYF. The CDR3, as DNA: TGTGCCAGCAGTTTCGGGACCGAGTGGGTTAATGAGCAGTACTTC.

This clonotype has just a few counts. The J gene is TRBJ2-1, the V gene TRBV4-1; 13 bases align to TRBD2. The CDR3 is 16 amino acids. The J segment lost 5 bases and the V segment lost 3 bases, leaving 4 bases of the junction unmatched. Germline V gene sequence: CDR1 MGHRA, CDR2 YSYEKL. CDR3 coding DNA: TGCGCCAGCAGCCACCGGGGACTAGCGGGAAACAATGAGCAGTTCTTC. This gives the protein CASSHRGLAGNNEQFF.

This clonotype was observed a handful of times. The chain recombines TRBV14 with TRBJ2-5; TRBD2 might be the D (6 bases). The CDR3 extends over 13 amino acids. V dropped 9 bases and J dropped 3 bases, with 14 bases sitting between them. Germline V gene data show CDR1 as SGHDN and CDR2 as FVKESK. CDR3 residues: CASTGTPKETQYF. CDR3 sequence (DNA): TGTGCCAGTACCGGGACTCCGAAAGAGACCCAGTACTTC.

The chain has TRBV28 and TRBJ1-2; D possibly corresponds to TRBD1 (6 bases). Germline-derived CDR1 and CDR2 are MDHEN and SYDVKM. V lost 6 bases to trimming and J lost 5 bases, with 19 bases between them. This CDR3 is 15 amino acids long. The CDR3 sequence: CASRNRDTGGYGYTF. DNA of the CDR3: TGTGCCAGCAGGAACAGGGATACAGGCGGGTATGGCTACACCTTC.

The V gene is TRBV20-1, the J gene TRBJ1-2; D uncertain. The CDR3 totals 11 residues. The V gene's germline CDR1 is DFQATT and CDR2 SNEGSKA (reference sequence). V was cut by 2 bases and J by 8 bases, with 9 bases left in between. The CDR3 region has the DNA TGCAGTGCTAGAAAAGGCAGGGGCTACACCTTC. Its translation is CSARKGRGYTF.

This clonotype has just a few counts. CDR3 protein: CASSLYASRGQPQHF. The CDR3 nucleotides read TGTGCCAGCAGTTTATATGCCTCTAGGGGACAGCCCCAGCATTTT. This chain connects TRBV27 to TRBJ1-5; a possible D gene is TRBD1 (5 bases). The CDR3 extends over 15 amino acids. The V gene lost 1 base and the J gene lost 7 bases, with 14 bases spanning the gap. CDR1 is MNHEY, CDR2 SMNVEV, per germline (reference sequence).

This clonotype has only a few counts. This chain uses TRBV29-1 with TRBJ1-1, with D tentatively TRBD1 (5 bases). The CDR3 loop spans 14 amino acids. The V and J ends lost 0 bases and 0 bases respectively, with 8 bases between them. Germline CDR1 and CDR2: SQVTM and ANQGSEA. CDR3 DNA: TGCAGCGTTGAAGATCAAGGGGTGAACACTGAAGCTTTCTTT. It encodes CSVEDQGVNTEAFF.

The chain has TRBV5-1 and TRBJ2-1, with 11 positions matching TRBD2. The V and J ends lost 0 bases and 1 base, in that order; junction bases with no gene match: 9. The CDR3 has 19 amino acids. Germline V lookup: CDR1 SGHRS, CDR2 YFSETQ. CDR3 in DNA: TGCGCCAGCAGCTTGGGGCTACTTAGCGGGGGGGCATCCTACAATGAGCAGTTCTTC. Translating it yields CASSLGLLSGGASYNEQFF.

The chain joins TRBV20-1 to TRBJ2-1, with D uncertain. V was shortened by 0 bases and J by 0 bases, with 12 bases between the two germline ends. This CDR3 is built from 16 residues. Germline V gives CDR1 DFQATT, CDR2 SNEGSKA (reference sequence). This CDR3 is CSARDFKGFSYNEQFF. The CDR3 DNA reads TGCAGTGCTAGAGATTTTAAGGGATTCTCCTACAATGAGCAGTTCTTC.

Only a few counts were recorded for this clonotype. The chain carries TRBV6-5 and TRBJ2-4, with D perhaps TRBD2 (6 bases). CDR1 and CDR2 (germline): MNHEY, SVGAGI. The CDR3 has 16 amino acids. Trimming removed 2 bases from V and 13 bases from J, with 24 bases in between. DNA for the CDR3: TGTGCCAGCAGTTACCGTCCCCTAGCCCATCAGGAGGGGCAGTACTTC. Its translation: CASSYRPLAHQEGQYF.

J is TRBJ2-7 and V is TRBV10-3; maybe TRBD2 (6 bases). The CDR3 is 17 residues long. Germline CDR1 reads ENHRY; CDR2 reads SYGVKD. The V gene lost 3 bases and the J gene lost 0 bases, with 18 bases spanning the gap. The CDR3 region is CAISDPRRGRLSYEQYF. CDR3 DNA: TGTGCCATCAGTGACCCAAGGCGGGGCCGACTCTCCTACGAGCAGTACTTC.

This chain uses TRBV20-1 with TRBJ2-7; D unresolved. From germline, CDR1 is DFQATT and CDR2 SNEGSKA (reference sequence). Trimming removed 3 bases from V and 3 bases from J, with 18 bases in between. This CDR3 spans 15 amino acids. In DNA form, the CDR3 reads TGCAGTGCTAGGTTAGAGAGGCGACCTTACTACGAGCAGTACTTC. This codes for CSARLERRPYYEQYF.

The chain has TRBV10-3 and TRBJ2-1; 8 nucleotides align to TRBD1. Losses at the gene ends were 6 bases for V and 5 bases for J; bases not matched to a gene: 0. This CDR3 comprises 12 residues. Germline CDR1 and CDR2: ENHRY and SYGVKD. The CDR3 DNA reads as TGTGCCATCAGGGACAGGGACAATGAGCAGTTCTTC. Translating it yields CAIRDRDNEQFF.

The chain couples TRBV15 to TRBJ2-1; no firm D call. The J call may be incorrect, as the DNA end agrees better with TRBJ2-7. There are 12 residues in the CDR3. The V gene's germline CDR1 is LNHNV and CDR2 YYDKDF (reference sequence). The CDR3 DNA reads as TGTGCCACCAGCAGAACGAACAATGAGCAGTACTTC. This encodes CATSRTNNEQYF.

This chain joins TRBV10-3 and TRBJ2-6, with 8 bases fitting TRBD1. From germline, CDR1 is ENHRY and CDR2 SYGVKD. This CDR3 region has 15 residues. Trimming removed 6 bases from V and 0 bases from J; junction bases left unmatched: 1. The CDR3 nucleotides read TGTGCCATCAGGGACAGGGACTCTGGGGCCAACGTCCTGACTTTC. It is translated as CAIRDRDSGANVLTF.

This clonotype came up a few times. The genes are TRBV20-1 and TRBJ2-7; 7 bases are a match to TRBD1. The CDR3 is 14 residues long. The V segment lost 5 bases and the J segment 4 bases; nucleotides outside the gene matches: 11. Germline assignment: CDR1 DFQATT and CDR2 SNEGSKA (reference sequence). This CDR3 is CSARPRQGPYEQYF. CDR3 in DNA: TGCAGTGCTCGCCCAAGACAGGGACCTTACGAGCAGTACTTC.

V usage is TRBV2 and J usage is TRBJ2-7; 8 bases agree with TRBD1. V was clipped by 8 bases and J by 7 bases; unmatched bases: 13. CDR3 size: 14 residues. Germline V lookup: CDR1 SNHLY, CDR2 FYNNEI. The CDR3 DNA reads as TGTGCCAGCTCCGACAGGGGAGGCTACAATGAGCAGTACTTC. As protein: CASSDRGGYNEQYF.

V gene TRBV29-1 combines with J gene TRBJ2-7, with D perhaps matching TRBD2 (5 bases). Trimming removed 0 bases from V and 5 bases from J, with 14 bases in between. This CDR3 is 14 amino acids long. Germline V lookup: CDR1 SQVTM, CDR2 ANQGSEA. CDR3 DNA sequence: TGCAGCGTTGAAGAGGCCGGACCCGGGGACGAGCAGTACTTC. Its translation: CSVEEAGPGDEQYF.

A few counts support this clonotype. The chain is built from TRBV3-1 and TRBJ2-1, with 10 nucleotides matching TRBD2. V lost 3 bases, J lost 4 bases, and 9 bases stayed unmatched. There are 17 residues in the CDR3. CDR1 and CDR2 (germline): LGHDT, YNNKEL (reference sequence). The CDR3 sequence is CASSHEGLARPYNEQFF. The CDR3 DNA follows: TGTGCCAGCAGCCACGAGGGACTAGCGAGACCTTACAATGAGCAGTTCTTC.

This clonotype was observed at least ten times. The chain links TRBV6-2 or TRBV6-3 to TRBJ1-2; D gene ambiguous. V was clipped by 2 bases and J by 1 base, with 5 bases between them. Germline V lookup: CDR1 MNHEY, CDR2 SVGEGT. The CDR3 consists of 13 residues. CDR3 in DNA: TGTGCCAGCAGTTACGGTCTTAACTATGGCTACACCTTC. Amino acids: CASSYGLNYGYTF.